The 15 T cell receptor beta chains in this list originate from one sample, sequenced in a study of T-cell reconstitution after alpha-beta-depleted transplantation in children. Molecular barcoding with unique molecular identifiers was used for the TCRbeta library. One entry per CDR3 protein, called by TCRdb with MiXCR from the PCR reads. The repertoire has a few hundred thousand distinct CDR3 sequences, 9.5% to 13% of them found once; the top ten carry just under 7.5%. Sequences were derived from PBMCs, sampled before TCRalphabeta/CD19-depleted stem cell transplant. The origin of the receptors is a boy younger than two with acute myeloid leukemia, due to receive a stem cell transplant.

This clonotype has ten or more counts. The V call is TRBV4-2, the J call TRBJ2-7; 7 bases are a match to TRBD1. V shed 3 bases, J shed 3 bases, and the junction held 14 bases outside the gene matches. Per the germline V gene, CDR1 is LGHNA and CDR2 is YNFKEQ. This CDR3 spans 17 amino acids. The CDR3 sequence is CASSQTGRVGTGYEQYF. The CDR3 DNA follows: TGTGCCAGCAGCCAGACAGGGAGAGTAGGTACCGGCTACGAGCAGTACTTC.

The chain has TRBV7-2 and TRBJ2-1; 9 nucleotides agree with TRBD2. Germline trimming cut 8 bases from V and 2 bases from J; bases unmatched to any gene: 4. Germline assignment: CDR1 SGHTA and CDR2 FQGNSA. The CDR3 is made up of 14 amino acids. The CDR3, as DNA: TGTGCCAGCCGTAGCGGGAGTCCCTACAATGAGCAGTTCTTC. Encoded protein: CASRSGSPYNEQFF.

This clonotype was seen repeatedly, ten times or more. This chain links TRBV28 with TRBJ2-1; 10 bases align to TRBD2. There are 16 residues in the CDR3. V dropped 7 bases and J dropped 4; count of bases not matched to a gene: 10. CDR1 and CDR2 from the germline V gene are MDHEN and SYDVKM. CDR3 residues: CASKNTGTSVYNEQFF. The CDR3 coding sequence is TGTGCCAGCAAAAACACCGGGACTAGCGTTTACAATGAGCAGTTCTTC.

This clonotype has ten or more counts. The rearrangement joins TRBV7-3 to TRBJ2-3, with 8 bases that match TRBD2. CDR3 length equals 15 residues. Germline V gene lookup returns CDR1 SGHTA and CDR2 FQGTGA. The J segment lost 3 bases and the V segment lost 7 bases, leaving 9 bases of the junction unmatched. CDR3 DNA: TGTGCCAGCACCAATAGCGGGGTTGGGACAGATACGCAGTATTTT. Its protein product is CASTNSGVGTDTQYF. Together with reference TRBV7-3 and TRBJ2-3, the CDR3 gives the full variable domain: GAGVSQTPSNKVTEKGKYVELRCDPISGHTALYWYRQSLGQGPEFLIYFQGTGAADDSGLPNDRFFAVRPEGSVSTLKIQRTERGDSAVYLCASTNSGVGTDTQYFGPGTRLTVL.

The chain couples TRBV15 to TRBJ1-2; 9 bases map to TRBD1. Trimming removed 7 bases from V and 4 bases from J; junction bases left unmatched: 7. This CDR3 comprises 14 residues. Looked up from germline, CDR1 is LNHNV and CDR2 is YYDKDF (reference sequence). DNA of the CDR3: TGTGCCACCAAGAGGGGGACAGGGACCTATGGCTACACCTTC. It is translated as CATKRGTGTYGYTF.

The table lists this clonotype with a few counts. The chain carries TRBV5-1 and TRBJ1-4, with 9 positions matching TRBD1. Germline CDR1 and CDR2: SGHRS and YFSETQ. The ends lost 4 bases at V and 12 bases at J; junction bases unmatched: 13. This CDR3 has 15 residues. CDR3 loop: CASSIRGQGLGQLFF. CDR3 sequence (DNA): TGCGCCAGCAGCATCCGGGGACAGGGATTAGGTCAACTGTTTTTT.

The gene calls are TRBV7-2 and TRBJ2-7; D possibly corresponds to TRBD2 (5 bases). V lost 5 bases and J lost 0, with 17 bases in between. Germline V gene data show CDR1 as SGHTA and CDR2 as FQGNSA. The CDR3 runs to 16 residues. The CDR3 reads CASSPGREGSSYEQYF. The CDR3, as DNA: TGTGCCAGCAGCCCCGGTCGAGAGGGCAGCTCCTACGAGCAGTACTTC.

In this sample, this clonotype turned up many times. V and J are TRBV21-1 and TRBJ2-2. TRBV21-1 is a pseudogene locus. The length of the CDR3 is 13 residues. CDR3 loop: CASSKDLSGELFF. The CDR3 nucleotides are TGTGCCAGCAGCAAAGACTTAAGCGGGGAGCTGTTTTTT.

This clonotype was seen ten or more times. The gene calls are TRBV6-4 and TRBJ2-2; TRBD1 aligns across 7 bases. Germline CDR1 MRHNA, CDR2 SNTAGT. Trimming took 3 bases from V and 7 from J; bases not matched to a gene: 14. CDR3 length: 17 amino acids. The CDR3 here is CASSEGVQGHMIGELFF. CDR3 coding DNA: TGTGCCAGCAGTGAAGGCGTACAGGGGCATATGATCGGGGAGCTGTTTTTT.

This clonotype was observed many times. The chain employs TRBV11-2 and TRBJ2-6, with TRBD1 identical over 9 bases. This CDR3 region has 17 residues. In germline, CDR1 is SGHAT, CDR2 FQNNGV. Losses at the gene ends were 3 bases for V and 2 bases for J; bases not matched to a gene: 5. DNA for the CDR3: TGTGCCAGCAGCTTCCGGGACAGGGAAGCTGGGGCCAACGTCCTGACTTTC. It encodes CASSFRDREAGANVLTF. The whole variable domain, remainder taken from reference TRBV11-2 and TRBJ2-6, is EAGVAQSPRYKIIEKRQSVAFWCNPISGHATLYWYQQILGQGPKLLIQFQNNGVVDDSQLPKDRFSAERLKGVDSTLKIQPAKLEDSAVYLCASSFRDREAGANVLTFGAGSRLTVL.

This clonotype was found many times. V gene TRBV12-3 or TRBV12-4 combines with J gene TRBJ2-1; 13 nucleotides agree with TRBD2. CDR3 size: 14 residues. V was pared by 6 bases and J by 11 bases, with 7 bases of the junction left unmatched. The CDR3 loop is CASSSTSGRRKQFF. The CDR3 DNA sequence: TGTGCCAGCAGCTCGACTAGCGGGAGGAGGAAGCAGTTCTTC.

This clonotype was observed many times. This sequence joins TRBV7-2 and TRBJ2-7; D is possibly TRBD2 (6 bases). V gave up 5 bases and J gave up 5 bases, with 22 bases separating them. Per the germline V gene, CDR1 is SGHTA and CDR2 is FQGNSA. The CDR3 runs to 16 residues. The CDR3 here is CASSKSVVGGYHEQYF. Written as DNA, the CDR3 is TGTGCCAGCAGCAAGTCCGTTGTGGGAGGCTATCACGAGCAGTACTTC.

Comment on this clonotype: A much larger clone lies a single base off, so this may be a read error. The chain uses TRBV9 and TRBJ2-1; 8 bases line up with TRBD2. This CDR3 is 17 amino acids long. Germline V gene data show CDR1 as SGDLS and CDR2 as YYNGEE. With V trimmed by 3 bases and J by 1 base, 9 bases remained unmatched. CDR3 amino acids: CASSANGGEKSYNEQFF. The DNA for the CDR3 is TGTGCCAGCAGCGCAAACGGGGGGGAAAAGTCCTACAATGAGCAGTTCTTC.

This clonotype occurred many times. This chain connects TRBV5-1 to TRBJ2-7, with TRBD1 matching 9 bases. CDR3 size: 13 residues. Germline lookup yields CDR1 SGHRS and CDR2 YFSETQ. V dropped 4 bases and J dropped 3; count of bases not matched to a gene: 2. The CDR3 DNA reads TGCGCCAGCAGCCGGGACAGGGTCTACGAGCAGTACTTC. It specifies CASSRDRVYEQYF.

This clonotype was recorded at least ten times. The V gene is TRBV7-2, the J gene TRBJ2-7; 11 nucleotides match TRBD2. Germline V gives CDR1 SGHTA, CDR2 FQGNSA. With 4 bases clipped from V and 3 bases from J, the junction kept 5 bases outside the gene matches. The CDR3 sequence is 15 residues long. In DNA, the CDR3 is TGTGCCAGCAGCTCCGGCCTAGCGGGAGGCTACGAGCAGTACTTC. Translated: CASSSGLAGGYEQYF.